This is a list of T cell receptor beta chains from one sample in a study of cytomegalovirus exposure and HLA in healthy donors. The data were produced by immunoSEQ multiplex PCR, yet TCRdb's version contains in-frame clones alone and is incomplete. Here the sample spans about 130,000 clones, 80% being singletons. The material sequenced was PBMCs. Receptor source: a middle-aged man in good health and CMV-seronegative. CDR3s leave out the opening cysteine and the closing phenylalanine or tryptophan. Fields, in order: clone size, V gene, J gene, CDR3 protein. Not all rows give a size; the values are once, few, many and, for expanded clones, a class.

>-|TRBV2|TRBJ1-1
ASNILNTEAF
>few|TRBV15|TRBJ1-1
ATSLGGNTEAF
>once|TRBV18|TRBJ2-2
ASSIRQAANTGELF
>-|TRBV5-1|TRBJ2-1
ASSLVQGAYNEQF
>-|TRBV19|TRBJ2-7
ASSTLAVGPYEQY
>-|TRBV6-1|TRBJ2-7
ASRRTSDSYEQY
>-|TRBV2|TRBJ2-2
ASRDGETGELF
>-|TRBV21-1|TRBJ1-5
ATPTGQPQH
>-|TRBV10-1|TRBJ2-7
ASSESTGSSYEQY
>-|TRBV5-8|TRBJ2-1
ASSLVVAGGYNEQF
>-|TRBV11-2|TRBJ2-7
ASSPGTGAYEQY
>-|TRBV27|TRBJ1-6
ASSLEQRNSPLH
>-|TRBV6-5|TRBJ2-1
ASSSPGLDNEQF
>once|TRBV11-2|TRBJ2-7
ASSPGVIHEQY
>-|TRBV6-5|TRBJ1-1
ASSYRQGEAF
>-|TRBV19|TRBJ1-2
ASRKALQDGYT
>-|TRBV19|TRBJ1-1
ASSIPGTGEVLNTEAF
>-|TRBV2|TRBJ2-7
ASSVREGLGEQY
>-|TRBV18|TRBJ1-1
ASSLHVNTEAF
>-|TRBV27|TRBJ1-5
ASSGQGVGNQPQH
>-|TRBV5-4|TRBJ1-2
ASSLQGVGGYT
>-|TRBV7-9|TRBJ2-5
ASSLRRGVGETQY
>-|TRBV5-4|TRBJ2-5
ASSPGGAGETQY
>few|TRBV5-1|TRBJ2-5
ASSLGQGVGETQY
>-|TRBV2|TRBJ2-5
ASSAGGQETQY
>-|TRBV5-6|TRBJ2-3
ASRRTGQGGDTQY
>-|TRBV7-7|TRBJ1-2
ASSLPDRGIGGTGYYGYT
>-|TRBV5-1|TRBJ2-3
ASRTSGEGTDTQY
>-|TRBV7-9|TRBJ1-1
SSSLEVVGGIGAF
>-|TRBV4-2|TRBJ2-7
ASSQEGGGTKVHEQY
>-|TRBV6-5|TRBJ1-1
ASGTGGVNTEAF
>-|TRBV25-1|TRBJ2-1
ASSDPTGILDEQF
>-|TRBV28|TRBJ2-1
ASHTVAGPSYNEQF
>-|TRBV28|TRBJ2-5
ASSTPGQGSETQY
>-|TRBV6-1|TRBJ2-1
ASIGLAGVLNEQF
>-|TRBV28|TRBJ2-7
ASFSASTTDYEQY
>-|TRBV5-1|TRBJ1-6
ASSLDGRGSPLH
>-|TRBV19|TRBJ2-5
ASSPLAGEFETQY
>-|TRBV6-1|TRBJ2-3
ASRPGQGPTDTQY
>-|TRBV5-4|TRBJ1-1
ATHWDRNTEAF
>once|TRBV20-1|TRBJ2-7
SARNQGEQY
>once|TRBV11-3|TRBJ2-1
ASSHRPAAWSSYNEQF
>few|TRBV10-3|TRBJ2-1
AISEFGTGVLYEQF